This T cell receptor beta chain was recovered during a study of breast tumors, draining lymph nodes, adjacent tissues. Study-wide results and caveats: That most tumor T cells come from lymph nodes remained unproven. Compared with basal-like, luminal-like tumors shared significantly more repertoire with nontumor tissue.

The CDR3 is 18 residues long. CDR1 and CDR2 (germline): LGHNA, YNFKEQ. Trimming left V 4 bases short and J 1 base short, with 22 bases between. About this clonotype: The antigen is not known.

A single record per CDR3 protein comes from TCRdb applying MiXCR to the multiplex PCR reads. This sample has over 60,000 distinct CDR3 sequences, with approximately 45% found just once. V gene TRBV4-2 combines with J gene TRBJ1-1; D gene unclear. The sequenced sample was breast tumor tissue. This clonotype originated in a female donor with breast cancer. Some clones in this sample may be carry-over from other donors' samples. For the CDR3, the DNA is TGTGCCAGCAGCCCGACTAGCGCCCTAAGATTTGAGAACACTGAAGCTTTCTTT. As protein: CASSPTSALRFENTEAFF.